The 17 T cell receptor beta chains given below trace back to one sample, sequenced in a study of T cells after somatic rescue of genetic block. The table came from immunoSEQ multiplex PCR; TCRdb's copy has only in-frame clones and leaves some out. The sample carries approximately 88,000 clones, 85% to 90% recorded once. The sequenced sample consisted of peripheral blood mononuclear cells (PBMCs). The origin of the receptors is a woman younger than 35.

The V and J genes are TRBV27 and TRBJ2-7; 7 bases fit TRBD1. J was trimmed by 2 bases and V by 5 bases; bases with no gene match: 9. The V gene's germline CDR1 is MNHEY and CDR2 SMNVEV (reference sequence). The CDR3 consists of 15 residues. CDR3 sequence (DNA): TGTGCCAGCAGTGTCACAGGGGTGATCGCCTACGAGCAGTACTTC. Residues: CASSVTGVIAYEQYF.

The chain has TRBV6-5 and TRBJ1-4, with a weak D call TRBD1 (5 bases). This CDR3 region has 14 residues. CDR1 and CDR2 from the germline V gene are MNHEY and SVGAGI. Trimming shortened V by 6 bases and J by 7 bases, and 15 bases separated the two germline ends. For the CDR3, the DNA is TGTGCCAGCAGCCGAACAGGTCTCGGTGAAAAACTGTTTTTT. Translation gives CASSRTGLGEKLFF.

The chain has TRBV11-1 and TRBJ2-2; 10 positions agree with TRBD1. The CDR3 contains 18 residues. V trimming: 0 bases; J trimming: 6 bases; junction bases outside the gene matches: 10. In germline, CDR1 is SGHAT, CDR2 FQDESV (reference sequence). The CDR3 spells CASSLAPMGQGSAGELFF. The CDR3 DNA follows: TGTGCCAGCAGCTTAGCCCCGATGGGACAGGGGTCCGCCGGGGAGCTGTTTTTT.

The CDR3 DNA sequence: TGTGCCAGCAGCTTAGTTACGTTCCCTTACGAGCAGTACTTC. Its protein is CASSLVTFPYEQYF. The chain has TRBV7-9 and TRBJ2-7; D unresolved. V lost 1 base, J lost 4 bases, and 11 bases lay in between. Germline CDR1 SEHNR, CDR2 FQNEAQ (reference sequence). There are 14 residues in the CDR3.

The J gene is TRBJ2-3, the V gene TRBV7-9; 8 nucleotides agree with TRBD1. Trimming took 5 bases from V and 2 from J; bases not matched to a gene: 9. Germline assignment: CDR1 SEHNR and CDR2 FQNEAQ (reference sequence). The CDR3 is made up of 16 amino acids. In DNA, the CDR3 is TGTGCCAGCAGCCCGACCGGGACAGGAGACACAGATACGCAGTATTTT. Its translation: CASSPTGTGDTDTQYF. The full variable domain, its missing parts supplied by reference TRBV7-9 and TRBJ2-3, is DTGVSQNPRHKITKRGQNVTFRCDPISEHNRLYWYRQTLGQGPEFLTYFQNEAQLEKSRLLSDRFSAERPKGSFSTLEIQRTEQGDSAMYLCASSPTGTGDTDTQYFGPGTRLTVL.

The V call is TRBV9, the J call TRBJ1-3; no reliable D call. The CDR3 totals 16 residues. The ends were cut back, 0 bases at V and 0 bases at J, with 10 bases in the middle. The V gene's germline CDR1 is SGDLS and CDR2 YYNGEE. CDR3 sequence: CASSVGYRDSGNTIYF. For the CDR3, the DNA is TGTGCCAGCAGCGTAGGCTATCGGGACTCTGGAAACACCATATATTTT.

The CDR3 DNA reads as TGTGCCAGTAGTATGGTACGGGATGAGCAGTTCTTC. This codes for CASSMVRDEQFF. The chain links TRBV19 to TRBJ2-1; no reliable D call. Germline V lookup: CDR1 LNHDA, CDR2 SQIVND (reference sequence). The CDR3 is 12 residues long. V lost 3 bases to trimming and J lost 8 bases, with 8 bases between them.

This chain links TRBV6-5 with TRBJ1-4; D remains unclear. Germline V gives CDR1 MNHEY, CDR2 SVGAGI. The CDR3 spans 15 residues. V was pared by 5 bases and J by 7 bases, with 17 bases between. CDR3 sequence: CASSLGGARIEKLFF. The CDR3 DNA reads TGTGCCAGCAGTCTAGGCGGAGCACGGATTGAAAAACTGTTTTTT.

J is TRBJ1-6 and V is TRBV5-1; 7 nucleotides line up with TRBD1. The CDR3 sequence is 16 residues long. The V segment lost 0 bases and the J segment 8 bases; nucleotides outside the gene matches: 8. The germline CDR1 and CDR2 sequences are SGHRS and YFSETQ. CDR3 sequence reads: CASSLETGNTDSPLHF. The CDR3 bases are TGCGCCAGCAGCTTGGAGACAGGGAACACAGATTCACCCCTCCACTTT.

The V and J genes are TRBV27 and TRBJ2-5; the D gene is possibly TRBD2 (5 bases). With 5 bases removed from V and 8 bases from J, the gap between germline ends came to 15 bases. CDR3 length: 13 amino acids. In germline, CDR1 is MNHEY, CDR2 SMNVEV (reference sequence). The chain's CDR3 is CASSPTPTGTQYF. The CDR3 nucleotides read TGTGCCAGCAGTCCGACCCCCACGGGAACCCAGTACTTC.

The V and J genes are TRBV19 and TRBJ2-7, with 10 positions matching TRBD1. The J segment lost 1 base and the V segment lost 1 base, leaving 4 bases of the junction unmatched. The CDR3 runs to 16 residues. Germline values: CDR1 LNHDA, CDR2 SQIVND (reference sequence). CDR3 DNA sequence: TGTGCCAGTAGTATAGCCGGGACAGGGGTTTCCTACGAGCAGTACTTC. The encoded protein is CASSIAGTGVSYEQYF. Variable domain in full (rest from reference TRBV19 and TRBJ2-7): DGGITQSPKYLFRKEGQNVTLSCEQNLNHDAMYWYRQDPGQGLRLIYYSQIVNDFQKGDIAEGYSVSREKKESFPLTVTSAQKNPTAFYLCASSIAGTGVSYEQYFGPGTRLTVT.

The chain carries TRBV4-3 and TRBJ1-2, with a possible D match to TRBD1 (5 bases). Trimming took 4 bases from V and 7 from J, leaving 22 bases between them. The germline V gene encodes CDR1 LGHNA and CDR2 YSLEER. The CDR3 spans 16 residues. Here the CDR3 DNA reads TGCGCCAGCAGCCCAGGAGGAGCCGGGGGGACGGGTGGCTACACCTTC. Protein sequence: CASSPGGAGGTGGYTF.

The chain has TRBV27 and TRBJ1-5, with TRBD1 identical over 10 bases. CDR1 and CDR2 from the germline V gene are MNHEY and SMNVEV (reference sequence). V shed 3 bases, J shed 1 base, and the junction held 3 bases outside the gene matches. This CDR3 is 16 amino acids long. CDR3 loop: CASSFQDRGSNQPQHF. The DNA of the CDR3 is TGTGCCAGCAGTTTCCAGGACAGGGGGAGCAATCAGCCCCAGCATTTT.

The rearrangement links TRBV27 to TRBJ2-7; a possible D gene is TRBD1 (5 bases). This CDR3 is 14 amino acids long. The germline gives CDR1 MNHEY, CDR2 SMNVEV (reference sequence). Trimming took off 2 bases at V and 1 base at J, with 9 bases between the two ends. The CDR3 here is CASSLRQGSYEQYF. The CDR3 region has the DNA TGTGCCAGCAGTTTAAGGCAGGGTTCCTACGAGCAGTACTTC.

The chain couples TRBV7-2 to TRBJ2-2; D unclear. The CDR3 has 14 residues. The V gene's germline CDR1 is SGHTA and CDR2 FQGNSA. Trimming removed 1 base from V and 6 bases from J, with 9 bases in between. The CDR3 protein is CASSLEAVSGELFF. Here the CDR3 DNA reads TGTGCCAGCAGCTTAGAGGCGGTTTCCGGGGAGCTGTTTTTT. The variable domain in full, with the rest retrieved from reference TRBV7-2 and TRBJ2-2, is GAGVSQSPSNKVTEKGKDVELRCDPISGHTALYWYRQSLGQGLEFLIYFQGNSAPDKSGLPSDRFSAERTGGSVSTLTIQRTQQEDSAVYLCASSLEAVSGELFFGEGSRLTVL.

DNA of the CDR3: TGTGCCACCCTAAGAGCAGACTATGGCTACACCTTC. Encoded protein: CATLRADYGYTF. This sequence joins TRBV27 and TRBJ1-2; unclear D gene. Germline V gene data show CDR1 as MNHEY and CDR2 as SMNVEV (reference sequence). The ends were cut back, 10 bases at V and 3 bases at J, with 12 bases in the middle. The length of the CDR3 is 12 residues.

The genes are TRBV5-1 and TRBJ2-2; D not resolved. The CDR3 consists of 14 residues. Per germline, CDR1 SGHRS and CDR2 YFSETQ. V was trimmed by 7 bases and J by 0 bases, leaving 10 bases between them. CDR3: CASLSSTNTGELFF. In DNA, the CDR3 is TGCGCCAGCCTGTCCAGCACGAACACCGGGGAGCTGTTTTTT. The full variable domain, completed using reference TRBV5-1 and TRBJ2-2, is KAGVTQTPRYLIKTRGQQVTLSCSPISGHRSVSWYQQTPGQGLQFLFEYFSETQRNKGNFPGRFSGRQFSNSRSEMNVSTLELGDSALYLCASLSSTNTGELFFGEGSRLTVL.